This T cell receptor (beta chain) is from a study of blood T cell repertoires in COVID-19. This clone has more than one count but fewer than ten. This table comes from immunoSEQ multiplex PCR, and its TCRdb copy is limited to in-frame clones, with some not included. The data contain around 200,000 clones, about 90% of them singletons. Trimming took 2 bases from V and 5 from J, leaving 12 bases between them. The CDR3 has 14 residues. Germline values: CDR1 WNHNN, CDR2 SYGVQD (reference sequence). The receptor was isolated from a man aged 40-49 years with active or convalescent COVID-19. Material for sequencing was peripheral blood. The gene calls are TRBV10-1 and TRBJ1-1; D is unresolved. As DNA, the CDR3 is TGCGCCAGCAGTGAGCTAAGATCGGGGACTGAAGCTTTCTTT. Protein product: CASSELRSGTEAFF.